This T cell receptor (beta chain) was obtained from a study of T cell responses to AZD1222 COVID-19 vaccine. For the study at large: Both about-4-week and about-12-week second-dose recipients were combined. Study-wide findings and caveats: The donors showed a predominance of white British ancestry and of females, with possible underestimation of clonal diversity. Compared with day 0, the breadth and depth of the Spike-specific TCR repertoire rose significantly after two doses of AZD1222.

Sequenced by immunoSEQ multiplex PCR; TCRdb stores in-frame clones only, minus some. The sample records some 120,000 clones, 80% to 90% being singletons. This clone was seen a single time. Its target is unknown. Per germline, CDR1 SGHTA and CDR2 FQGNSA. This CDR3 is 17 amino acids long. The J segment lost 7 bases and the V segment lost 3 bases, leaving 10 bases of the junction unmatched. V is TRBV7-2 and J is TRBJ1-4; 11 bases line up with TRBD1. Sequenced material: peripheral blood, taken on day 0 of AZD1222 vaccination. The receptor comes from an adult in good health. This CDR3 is CASSFARDRGKGEKLFF. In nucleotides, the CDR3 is TGTGCCAGCAGCTTCGCCCGGGACAGGGGGAAAGGTGAAAAACTGTTTTTT.